A selection of T cell receptor beta chains follows, all from one sample in a study of T cells expressing NK-cell markers. TCRdb re-called the 5' RACE reads and gives one entry per CDR3 protein, without DNA. This sample's clone table lists over 350,000 distinct CDR3 sequences. Sequencing was carried out using blood T cells: a sorted CD56 or NKG2C T cell subset, CD4+ or CD8+ T cells, or bulk PBMC T cells (not recorded which). These receptor sequences come from a woman aged 50 to 60 in good health. CDR3s include the opening cysteine and the closing phenylalanine or tryptophan.

j_gene: TRBJ2-4; v_gene: TRBV4-2; CDR3aa: CASSQGGLAGKNIQYF
j_gene: TRBJ2-3; v_gene: TRBV20-1; CDR3aa: CSARTSRRPITDTQYF
j_gene: TRBJ2-3; v_gene: TRBV11-2; CDR3aa: CASSLVGLTQYF
j_gene: TRBJ2-3; v_gene: TRBV2; CDR3aa: CASSETGGYTDTQYF
j_gene: TRBJ1-3; v_gene: TRBV12-3/TRBV12-4; CDR3aa: CASSFRGVVGNTIYF
j_gene: TRBJ2-5; v_gene: TRBV27; CDR3aa: CASSSGVTGKQTQYF
j_gene: TRBJ2-6; v_gene: TRBV6-6; CDR3aa: CASSYQSPGANVLTF
j_gene: TRBJ1-1; v_gene: TRBV30; CDR3aa: CAWSGGLQDTEKAFF
j_gene: TRBJ1-1; v_gene: TRBV7-9; CDR3aa: CASSFRPIRGANTEAFF
j_gene: TRBJ1-1; v_gene: TRBV5-1; CDR3aa: CASSFYADTGGRTEAFF
j_gene: TRBJ1-2; v_gene: TRBV10-3; CDR3aa: CAILADVTGEANYGYTF
j_gene: TRBJ1-6; v_gene: TRBV14; CDR3aa: CASSQEGGGRYNSPLHF
j_gene: TRBJ2-2; v_gene: TRBV6-5; CDR3aa: CASSWTGTTGELFF
j_gene: TRBJ1-2; v_gene: TRBV20-1; CDR3aa: CSARGPHHGEYGYTF
j_gene: TRBJ2-1; v_gene: TRBV5-1; CDR3aa: CASRAIGTGNNEQFF
j_gene: TRBJ2-1; v_gene: TRBV20-1; CDR3aa: CSARVGGPYNEQSF
j_gene: TRBJ2-7; v_gene: TRBV5-6; CDR3aa: CASSPWGAYEQYF
j_gene: TRBJ2-7; v_gene: TRBV29-1; CDR3aa: CSVEDGSHYEQYF
j_gene: TRBJ2-7; v_gene: TRBV4-1; CDR3aa: CASSQGGTSGIANYEQYF
j_gene: TRBJ2-5; v_gene: TRBV2; CDR3aa: CASSEVSGLQETQYF
j_gene: TRBJ2-2; v_gene: TRBV2; CDR3aa: CASSLRLEGAGELFF
j_gene: TRBJ1-2; v_gene: TRBV5-1; CDR3aa: CASSVEFRGWDGYTF
j_gene: TRBJ1-2; v_gene: TRBV7-9; CDR3aa: CASSPWDGHGYTF
j_gene: TRBJ1-5; v_gene: TRBV24-1; CDR3aa: CATSDTGGGWSNQPQHF
j_gene: TRBJ2-1; v_gene: TRBV6-5; CDR3aa: CASSYGGVLNEQFF
j_gene: TRBJ2-3; v_gene: TRBV27; CDR3aa: CASSLLSRLGLHTQYF
j_gene: TRBJ2-5; v_gene: TRBV7-9; CDR3aa: CASTPGPGETQYF
j_gene: TRBJ1-1; v_gene: TRBV10-3; CDR3aa: CAIRGNGKSTEAFF
j_gene: TRBJ2-1; v_gene: TRBV5-5; CDR3aa: CASSYQTGLDEQFF
j_gene: TRBJ2-1; v_gene: TRBV12-3/TRBV12-4; CDR3aa: CASIAGNEQFF
j_gene: TRBJ2-4; v_gene: TRBV11-2; CDR3aa: CASSLGGMAKNIQYF
j_gene: TRBJ2-1; v_gene: TRBV20-1; CDR3aa: CSALTVVHNEQFF
j_gene: TRBJ2-4; v_gene: TRBV6-6; CDR3aa: CASSYSAGGSLAKNIQYF
j_gene: TRBJ2-1; v_gene: TRBV2; CDR3aa: CASRIHSGDSYNEQFF
j_gene: TRBJ2-1; v_gene: TRBV5-1; CDR3aa: CASESGQYNEQFF
j_gene: TRBJ2-1; v_gene: TRBV3-1; CDR3aa: CASSQLSSGSKNEQFF
j_gene: TRBJ2-5; v_gene: TRBV3-1; CDR3aa: CASSPLLAAQYF
j_gene: TRBJ1-1; v_gene: TRBV12-3/TRBV12-4; CDR3aa: CASSPGGFTEAFF
j_gene: TRBJ2-3; v_gene: TRBV29-1; CDR3aa: CLGTVADTQYF
j_gene: TRBJ2-2; v_gene: TRBV12-3/TRBV12-4; CDR3aa: CASSLPAGFTGELFF